This T cell receptor beta chain was obtained from a study of patients and donors after allogeneic stem cell transplantation. TCRdb reprocessed the RT-PCR reads via MiXCR and lists one record per CDR3 protein. The repertoire has about 960,000 distinct CDR3 sequences, over 15% of them found once; the top ten carry 6%. The germline V gene encodes CDR1 MNHEY and CDR2 SMNVEV (reference sequence). The CDR3 totals 12 residues. Trimming cost V 6 bases and J 8 bases, with 11 bases left between them. The source is a human donor who was either an allogeneic HSCT recipient or a stem cell or donor lymphocyte infusion donor (not recorded which). It is not recorded whose cells these are; they may come from a transplant donor. Sequencing was carried out using blood, either unsorted or a sorted T cell fraction (not recorded which). This sequence joins TRBV27 and TRBJ1-3; no definite D call. CDR3 loop: CASSPAWDTIYF. CDR3 in DNA: TGTGCCAGCAGCCCGGCATGGGACACCATATATTTT.